Listed below are T cell receptor beta chains from one sample, sequenced in a study of beta chain features in type 1 diabetes. Sequencing was performed with immunoSEQ multiplex PCR; in TCRdb, only in-frame clones are kept and a portion is missing. The sample contains hundreds of thousands of clones, about 16% of which appear only once. Sample: naive CD4+ T cells from blood. Receptor source: a man aged 18 to 35 in good health. CDR3s include the opening cysteine and the closing phenylalanine or tryptophan. Part of the rows lack a size; the others show once, few, many or a class for expanded clones.

TRBV10-3	few	CAIRESNTEAFF
TRBV19	few	CASSEQGLQETQYF
TRBV27	few	CASWHGLGPDTGELFF
TRBV7-2	NA	CASSPTSGRTNEQFF
TRBV4-1	few	CASSQGRKLAGARETQYF
TRBV9	NA	CASSAQVSTEAFF
TRBV7-2	few	CASSLNHRGSSYEQYF
TRBV5-1	NA	CASSLEEGSYEQYF
TRBV4-2	few	CASSQAYGYTF
TRBV27	few	CASCLRQGWTQYF
TRBV4-2	NA	CASSQDGRGRDTIYF
TRBV9	few	CASSRDRGRGNIQYF
TRBV20-1	NA	CSAQTGNGYTF
TRBV9	few	CASSPLGGVGAFF
TRBV7-8	NA	CASREAVPYEQYF
TRBV12-2	few	CASRWVASGLDEQFF
TRBV19	few	CASSHLTGDTEAFF
TRBV11-1	once	CASSLGAGSSYEQYF
TRBV7-3	few	CASSWGLAGAPQYF
TRBV18	NA	CASSPSARTSGEQYF
TRBV7-9	many	CASSPHLTGTTFYTF
TRBV5-6	few	CASSTGRGGYTF
TRBV7-2	NA	CASSPRLRDTQYF
TRBV7-6	NA	CASSLAASGGLMEQYF
TRBV29-1	NA	CSATTLGLHNEQFF
TRBV30	few	CAWMFGVTSGGSSYEQYF
TRBV27	NA	CASSSQSGNEQFF
TRBV5-1	NA	CASRLGSGRGLNTEAFF
TRBV5-6	few	CASSSVVRGGEQFF
TRBV6-1	few	CASSEGTTNSPLHF
TRBV19	few	CASSMPSGGTDTQYF
TRBV14	few	CASSLFAGGTYNEQFF
TRBV7-3	NA	CASSLTGQTYEQYF
TRBV27	NA	CASSLLADSWREASYEQYF
TRBV28	NA	CASRGYEQYF
TRBV4-3	NA	CASSQEYRGYEQYF
TRBV19	few	CASSISNSGGAWNEQFF
TRBV5-1	NA	CASSLMWDQPQHF
TRBV5-1	NA	CASSTGQPNGNTIYF
TRBV14	NA	CASSQGGLLETQYF
TRBV5-1	few	CASSEPAGTQETQYF
TRBV14	few	CASSQGRQTAYYEQYF
TRBV9	few	CASSVDGRYNEQFF
TRBV10-3	NA	CAISENPPGGSGANVLTF
TRBV4-1	few	CASSPSSWGREETQYF
TRBV7-3	few	CASSLAGQSGTYGYTF
TRBV7-2	NA	CASSPSIYGYTF
TRBV2	few	CASSWDTFPYEQYF
TRBV7-2	NA	CASSSQAGAVNEKLFF
TRBV5-1	NA	CASSRGANYNEQFF
TRBV7-6	few	CASSFRRLGGSEQFF
TRBV5-1	few	CASSFERANTGELFF
TRBV18	few	CASSPDRALSPLHF
TRBV5-8	few	CASSLVLRNEQYF
TRBV19	few	CASTSSAGLSYNEQFF
TRBV7-2	NA	CASSLVAIAGNYGYTF
TRBV7-9	few	CASSLTGLNTEAFF